The 10 T cell receptor beta chains presented below share a single source sample, sequenced in a study of OX40 agonist ivuxolimab in advanced cancers. Profiled with immunoSEQ multiplex PCR; TCRdb holds only in-frame clones, not every one. The table lists around 6,000 clones, around four fifths of them singletons. The specimen comprised CD4+ or CD8+ T cells sorted from blood, sampled in a trial of the OX40 agonist ivuxolimab. These receptors came from an adult with an advanced solid tumor such as melanoma, head and neck, liver or kidney cancer.

As to this clone: Other DNA sequences of this sample code for an identical CDR3. V gene TRBV10-3 combines with J gene TRBJ1-2; the D is unclear. The CDR3 covers 14 residues. Trimming cost V 11 bases and J 5 bases, with 21 bases left between them. Germline values: CDR1 ENHRY, CDR2 SYGVKD. DNA for the CDR3: TGTGCCGCCGGCGGGGTTCCACGTTCATATGGCTACACCTTC. Translation gives CAAGGVPRSYGYTF.

V and J are TRBV9 and TRBJ1-1; TRBD1 is a possible D gene (5 bases). The germline V and J ends were trimmed by 4 bases and 1 base, with 8 bases remaining between them. The CDR3 covers 13 residues. Germline CDR1 reads SGDLS; CDR2 reads YYNGEE. The CDR3: CASSSGPNTEAFF. Here the CDR3 DNA reads TGTGCCAGCAGCTCGGGGCCGAACACTGAAGCTTTCTTT. Complete variable domain (other parts from reference TRBV9 and TRBJ1-1): DSGVTQTPKHLITATGQRVTLRCSPRSGDLSVYWYQQSLDQGLQFLIQYYNGEERAKGNILERFSAQQFPDLHSELNLSSLELGDSALYFCASSSGPNTEAFFGQGTRLTVV.

This clone has only one observation. The chain has TRBV6-4 and TRBJ1-2, with D tentatively TRBD1 (5 bases). The CDR3 is 15 amino acids. The V gene lost 4 bases and the J gene lost 4 bases, with 16 bases spanning the gap. The germline CDR1 and CDR2 sequences are MRHNA and SNTAGT. The CDR3 is CASSVTVGDGYGYTF. As DNA, the CDR3 is TGTGCCAGCAGTGTGACAGTAGGGGACGGCTATGGCTACACCTTC.

V usage is TRBV7-9 and J usage is TRBJ1-5; TRBD1 agrees at 9 bases. Germline V CDR1 and CDR2: SEHNR, FQNEAQ (reference sequence). There are 12 residues in the CDR3. Trimming took 3 bases from V and 12 from J; bases not matched to a gene: 3. The CDR3 nucleotides are TGTGCCAGCAGCTTGGGACAGGGTTACCAGCATTTT. Translation gives CASSLGQGYQHF. The full variable domain, with the rest looked up from reference TRBV7-9 and TRBJ1-5, is DTGVSQNPRHKITKRGQNVTFRCDPISEHNRLYWYRQTLGQGPEFLTYFQNEAQLEKSRLLSDRFSAERPKGSFSTLEIQRTEQGDSAMYLCASSLGQGYQHFGDGTRLSIL.

This clone was observed a few times. The rearrangement uses TRBV5-4 and TRBJ1-2, with D hard to call. Germline values: CDR1 SGHNT, CDR2 YYREEE (reference sequence). The CDR3 loop spans 11 amino acids. V dropped 4 bases and J dropped 6 bases, with 7 bases sitting between them. CDR3 residues: CASSAANGYTF. As DNA, the CDR3 is TGTGCCAGCAGCGCCGCAAATGGCTACACCTTC.

The chain couples TRBV6-1 to TRBJ2-5; TRBD1 or TRBD2 may be the D gene (5 bases each). CDR3 length: 16 amino acids. V lost 2 bases and J 4 bases, leaving 17 bases between the germline ends. Germline V gene sequence: CDR1 MNHNS, CDR2 SASEGT. The CDR3 reads CASSEWWDAGRETQYF. CDR3 in DNA: TGTGCCAGCAGTGAATGGTGGGACGCCGGACGAGAGACCCAGTACTTC.

The rearrangement links TRBV7-9 to TRBJ2-2, with TRBD2 matching 7 bases. V was pared by 6 bases and J by 4 bases, with 8 bases of the junction left unmatched. CDR1 SEHNR and CDR2 FQNEAQ come from the germline V gene (reference sequence). This CDR3 has 15 amino acids. CDR3 coding DNA: TGTGCCAGCAGGCCAGCTAGCGGTCTCACCGGGGAGCTGTTTTTT. Translating it yields CASRPASGLTGELFF.

The DNA for the CDR3 is TGTGCCAGCAGCTTAGGGAGGGGGCAGCCCCAGCATTTT. It translates to CASSLGRGQPQHF. The chain joins TRBV11-2 to TRBJ1-5; TRBD1 might be the D (6 bases). V lost 1 base to trimming and J lost 7 bases, with 8 bases between them. Germline V lookup: CDR1 SGHAT, CDR2 FQNNGV. The CDR3 is 13 amino acids.

This rearrangement joins TRBV25-1 to TRBJ1-1; no clear D. Germline V gives CDR1 MGHDK, CDR2 SYGVNS. The CDR3 runs 11 residues. V dropped 7 bases and J dropped 11 bases, with 14 bases sitting between them. CDR3 region: CASTPPGRAFF. CDR3 nucleotide sequence: TGTGCCAGCACCCCCCCGGGTCGGGCTTTCTTT.

This chain links TRBV5-6 with TRBJ1-2; D is perhaps TRBD1 (6 bases). V was pared by 1 base and J by 2 bases, with 12 bases between. Per germline, CDR1 SGHDT and CDR2 YYEEEE. The CDR3 extends over 15 amino acids. The CDR3 spells CASSLSGGNNYGYTF. Here the CDR3 DNA reads TGTGCCAGCAGCTTGTCGGGGGGCAACAACTATGGCTACACCTTC.